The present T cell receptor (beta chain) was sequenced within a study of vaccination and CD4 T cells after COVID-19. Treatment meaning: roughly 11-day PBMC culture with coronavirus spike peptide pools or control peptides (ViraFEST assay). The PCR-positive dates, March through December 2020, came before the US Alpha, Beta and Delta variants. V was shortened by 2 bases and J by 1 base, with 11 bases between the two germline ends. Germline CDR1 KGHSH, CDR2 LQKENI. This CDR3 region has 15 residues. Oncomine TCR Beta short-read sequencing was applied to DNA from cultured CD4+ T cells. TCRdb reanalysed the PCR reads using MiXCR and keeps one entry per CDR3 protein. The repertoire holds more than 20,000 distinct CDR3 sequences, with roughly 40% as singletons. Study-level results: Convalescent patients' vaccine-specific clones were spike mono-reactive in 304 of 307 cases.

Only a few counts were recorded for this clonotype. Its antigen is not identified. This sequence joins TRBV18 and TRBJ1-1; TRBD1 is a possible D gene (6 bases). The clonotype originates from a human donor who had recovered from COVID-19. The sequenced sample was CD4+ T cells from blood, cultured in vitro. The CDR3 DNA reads TGTGCCAGCTCACCAAAGGACAGCGAGAACACTGAAGCTTTCTTT. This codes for CASSPKDSENTEAFF.